The clone carrying this T cell receptor beta chain appeared once. Its antigen is still unknown. Assay used: immunoSEQ multiplex PCR; TCRdb lists only in-frame clones, some missing. There are approximately 150,000 clones in the sample; 75% to 90% occur only once, and about 4.1% lies in the top ten. This sample is drawn from a study of T cell responses to AZD1222 COVID-19 vaccine. Study results and limitations: Spike-specific TCR breadth and depth rose after two AZD1222 doses.

J was trimmed by 7 bases and V by 6 bases; bases with no gene match: 7. The V gene's germline CDR1 is MNHEY and CDR2 SVGAGI. This CDR3 region has 15 residues. This sequence originates from an adult who received the MenACWY meningococcal vaccine as a control. The gene calls are TRBV6-5 and TRBJ1-6; 9 bases match TRBD1. Source: peripheral blood, taken 28 days after the second dose of the MenACWY control vaccine. The CDR3 sequence: CASSPRDRVNSPLHF. CDR3 DNA: TGTGCCAGCAGCCCGCGGGACAGGGTCAATTCACCCCTCCACTTT.